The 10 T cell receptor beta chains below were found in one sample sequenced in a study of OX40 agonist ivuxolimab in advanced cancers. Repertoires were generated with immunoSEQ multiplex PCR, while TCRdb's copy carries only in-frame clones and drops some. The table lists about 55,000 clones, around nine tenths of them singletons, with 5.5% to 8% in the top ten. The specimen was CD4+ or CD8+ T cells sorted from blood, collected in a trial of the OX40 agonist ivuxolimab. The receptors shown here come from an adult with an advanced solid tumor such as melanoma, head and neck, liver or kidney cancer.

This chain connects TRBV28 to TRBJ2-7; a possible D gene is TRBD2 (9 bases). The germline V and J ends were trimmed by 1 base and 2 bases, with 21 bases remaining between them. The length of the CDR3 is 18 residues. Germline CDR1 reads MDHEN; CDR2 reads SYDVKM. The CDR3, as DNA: TGTGCCAGCAGTTTATTATCCAGGGGGCTAGCGGGAACCTACGAGCAGTACTTC. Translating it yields CASSLLSRGLAGTYEQYF.

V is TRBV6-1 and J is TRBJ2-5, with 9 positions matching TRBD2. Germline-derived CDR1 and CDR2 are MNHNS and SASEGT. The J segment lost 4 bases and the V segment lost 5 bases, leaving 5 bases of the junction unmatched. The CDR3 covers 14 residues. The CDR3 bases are TGTGCCAGCAGTTCTGAACTAGCGGGAGAGACCCAGTACTTC. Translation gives CASSSELAGETQYF.

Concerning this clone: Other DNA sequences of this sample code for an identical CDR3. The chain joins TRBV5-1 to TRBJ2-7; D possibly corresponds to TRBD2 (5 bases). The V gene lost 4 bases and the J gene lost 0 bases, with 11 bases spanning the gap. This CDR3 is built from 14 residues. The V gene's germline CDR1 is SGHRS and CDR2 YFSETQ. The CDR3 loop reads CASSLQGSSYEQYF. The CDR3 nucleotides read TGCGCCAGCAGCCTGCAAGGGAGCTCCTACGAGCAGTACTTC.

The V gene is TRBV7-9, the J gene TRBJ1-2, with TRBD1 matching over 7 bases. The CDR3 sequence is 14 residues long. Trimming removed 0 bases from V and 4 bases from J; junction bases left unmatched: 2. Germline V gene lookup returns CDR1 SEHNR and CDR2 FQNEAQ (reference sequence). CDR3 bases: TGTGCCAGCAGCTTAGCAGGGGGCGCCTATGGCTACACCTTC. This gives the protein CASSLAGGAYGYTF.

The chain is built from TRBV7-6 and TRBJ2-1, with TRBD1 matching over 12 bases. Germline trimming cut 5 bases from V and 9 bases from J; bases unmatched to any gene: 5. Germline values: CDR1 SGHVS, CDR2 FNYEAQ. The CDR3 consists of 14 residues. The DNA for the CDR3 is TGTGCCAGCAGCCTGCGGGACAGGGGGCCTGAGCAGTTCTTC. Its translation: CASSLRDRGPEQFF.

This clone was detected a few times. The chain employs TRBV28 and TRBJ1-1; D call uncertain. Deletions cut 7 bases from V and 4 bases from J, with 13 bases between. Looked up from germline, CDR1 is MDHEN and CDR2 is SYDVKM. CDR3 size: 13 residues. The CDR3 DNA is TGTGCCAGCATAAGGATTGCGGGCACTGAAGCTTTCTTT. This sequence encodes CASIRIAGTEAFF.

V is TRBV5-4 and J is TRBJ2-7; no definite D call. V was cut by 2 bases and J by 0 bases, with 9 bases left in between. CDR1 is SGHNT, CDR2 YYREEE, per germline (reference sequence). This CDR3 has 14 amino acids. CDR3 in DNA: TGTGCCAGCAGCTTATACGGAAGCTCCTACGAGCAGTACTTC. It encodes CASSLYGSSYEQYF.

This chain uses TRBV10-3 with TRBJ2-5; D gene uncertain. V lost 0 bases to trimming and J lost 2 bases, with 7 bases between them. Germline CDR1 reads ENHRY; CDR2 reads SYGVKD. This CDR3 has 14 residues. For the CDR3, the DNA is TGTGCCATCAGTGAGTCTAGGATACAAGAGACCCAGTACTTC. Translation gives CAISESRIQETQYF.

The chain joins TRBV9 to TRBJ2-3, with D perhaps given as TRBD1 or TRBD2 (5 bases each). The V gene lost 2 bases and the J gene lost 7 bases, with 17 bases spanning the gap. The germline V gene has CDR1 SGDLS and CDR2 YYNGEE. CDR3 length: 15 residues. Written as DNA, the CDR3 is TGTGCCAGCAGCGTGGGGGTACGGGTCCCGAATACGCAGTATTTT. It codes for CASSVGVRVPNTQYF.

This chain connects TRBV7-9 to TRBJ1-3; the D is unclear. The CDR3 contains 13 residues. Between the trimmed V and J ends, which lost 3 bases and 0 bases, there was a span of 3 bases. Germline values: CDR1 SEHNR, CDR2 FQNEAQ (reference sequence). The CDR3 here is CASSFGSGNTIYF. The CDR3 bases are TGTGCCAGCAGCTTCGGCTCTGGAAACACCATATATTTT. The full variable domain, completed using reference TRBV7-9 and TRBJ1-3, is DTGVSQNPRHKITKRGQNVTFRCDPISEHNRLYWYRQTLGQGPEFLTYFQNEAQLEKSRLLSDRFSAERPKGSFSTLEIQRTEQGDSAMYLCASSFGSGNTIYFGEGSWLTVV.